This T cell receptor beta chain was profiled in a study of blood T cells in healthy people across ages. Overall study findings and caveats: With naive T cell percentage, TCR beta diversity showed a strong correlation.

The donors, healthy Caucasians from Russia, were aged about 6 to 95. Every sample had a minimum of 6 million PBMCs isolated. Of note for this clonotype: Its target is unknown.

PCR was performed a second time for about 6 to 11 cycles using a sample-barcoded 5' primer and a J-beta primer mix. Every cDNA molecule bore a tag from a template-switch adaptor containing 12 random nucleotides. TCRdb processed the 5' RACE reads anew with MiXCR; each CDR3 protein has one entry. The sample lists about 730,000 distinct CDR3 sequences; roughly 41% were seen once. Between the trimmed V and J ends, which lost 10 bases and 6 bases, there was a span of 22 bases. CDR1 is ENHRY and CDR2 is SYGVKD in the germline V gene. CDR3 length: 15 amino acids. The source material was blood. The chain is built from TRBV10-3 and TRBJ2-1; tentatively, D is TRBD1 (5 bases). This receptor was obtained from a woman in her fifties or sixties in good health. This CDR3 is CATNPKGPPPNEQFF. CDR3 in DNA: TGTGCCACCAACCCCAAGGGGCCCCCTCCCAATGAGCAGTTCTTC.